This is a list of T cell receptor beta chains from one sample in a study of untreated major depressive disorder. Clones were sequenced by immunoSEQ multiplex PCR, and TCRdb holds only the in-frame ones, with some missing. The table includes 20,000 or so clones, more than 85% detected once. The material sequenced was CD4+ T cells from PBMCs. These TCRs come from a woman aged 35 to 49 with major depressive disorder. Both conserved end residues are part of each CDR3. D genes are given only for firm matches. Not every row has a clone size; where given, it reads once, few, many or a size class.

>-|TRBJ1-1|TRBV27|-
CASSFGQLNTEAFF
TGTGCCAGCAGTTTCGGTCAGTTGAACACTGAAGCTTTCTTT
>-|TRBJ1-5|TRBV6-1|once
CASSEDNWAYSNQPQHF
TGTGCCAGCAGTGAAGATAACTGGGCTTATAGCAATCAGCCCCAGCATTTT
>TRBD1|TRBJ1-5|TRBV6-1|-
CASSEFGAGGAGQPQHF
TGTGCCAGCAGTGAATTTGGAGCAGGGGGCGCAGGGCAGCCCCAGCATTTT
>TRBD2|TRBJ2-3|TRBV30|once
CAWSPGLAALGGAQYF
TGTGCCTGGAGTCCGGGACTAGCGGCCCTAGGAGGTGCGCAGTATTTT
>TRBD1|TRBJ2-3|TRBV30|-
CAWSQQGTDTQYF
TGTGCCTGGAGTCAACAGGGGACAGATACGCAGTATTTT
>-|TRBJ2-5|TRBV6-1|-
CASQHRDAIRETQYF
TGTGCCAGTCAACACCGGGACGCAATTCGGGAGACCCAGTACTTC
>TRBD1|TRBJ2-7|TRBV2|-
CATNTRDRGSYEQYF
TGTGCCACAAATACCCGGGACAGGGGTTCCTACGAGCAGTACTTC
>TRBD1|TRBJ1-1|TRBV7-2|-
CASSSTGGLTEAFF
TGTGCCAGCAGCTCCACAGGGGGCCTCACTGAAGCTTTCTTT
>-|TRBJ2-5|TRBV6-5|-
CASSYRGQETQYF
TGTGCCAGCAGTTACAGGGGACAAGAGACCCAGTACTTC
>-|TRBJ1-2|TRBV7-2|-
CASSQDQVSGRGYTF
TGTGCCAGCAGCCAAGACCAGGTGTCGGGGAGAGGCTACACCTTC
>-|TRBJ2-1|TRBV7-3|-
CASSLVQSYNEQFF
TGTGCCAGCAGCTTGGTACAGTCCTACAATGAGCAGTTCTTC
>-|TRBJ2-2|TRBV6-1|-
CASSTGQGELFF
TGTGCCAGCAGCACAGGGCAAGGGGAGCTGTTTTTT
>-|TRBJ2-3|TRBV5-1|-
CASSLDADTQYF
TGCGCCAGCAGCTTGGATGCAGATACGCAGTATTTT
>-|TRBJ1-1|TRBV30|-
CAWTTGRLYTEAFF
TGTGCCTGGACAACGGGACGTCTCTACACTGAAGCTTTCTTT
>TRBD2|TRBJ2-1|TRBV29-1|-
CSVVRGTSLNEQFF
TGCAGCGTTGTTAGGGGGACTAGTCTCAATGAGCAGTTCTTC
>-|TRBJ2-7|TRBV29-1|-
CSVEALRLEGSYEQYF
TGCAGCGTTGAGGCACTGCGGTTAGAAGGCTCCTACGAGCAGTACTTC
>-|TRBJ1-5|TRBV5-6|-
CASSLRGAPNQPQHF
TGTGCCAGCAGCTTGCGGGGGGCCCCCAATCAGCCCCAGCATTTT
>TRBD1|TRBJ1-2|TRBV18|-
CASSTDRVVYGYTF
TGTGCCAGCTCAACCGACAGGGTGGTCTATGGCTACACCTTC
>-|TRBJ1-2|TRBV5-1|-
CASSPVLAQEGYTF
-
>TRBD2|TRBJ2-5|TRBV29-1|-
CSVESLAGGRETQYF
TGCAGCGTTGAATCTTTAGCGGGAGGACGAGAGACCCAGTACTTC
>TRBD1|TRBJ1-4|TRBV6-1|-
CASSETGGREKLFF
TGTGCCAGCAGTGAGACAGGGGGTCGAGAAAAACTGTTTTTT
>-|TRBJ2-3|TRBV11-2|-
CASSLMQLSGTDTQYF
TGTGCCAGCAGCTTAATGCAGCTGAGCGGCACAGATACGCAGTATTTT
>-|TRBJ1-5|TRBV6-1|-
CASDRASSNQPQHF
TGTGCCAGCGACCGGGCCTCAAGCAATCAGCCCCAGCATTTT
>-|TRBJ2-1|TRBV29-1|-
CSVARGRDNEQFF
TGCAGCGTTGCCAGAGGGAGAGACAATGAGCAGTTCTTC
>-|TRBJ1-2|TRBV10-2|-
CASSELESRYGYTF
TGCGCCAGCAGTGAGCTCGAAAGCCGCTATGGCTACACCTTC
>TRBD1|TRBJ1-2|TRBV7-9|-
CASDRGQGYNGYTF
TGTGCCAGCGATCGGGGACAGGGGTACAATGGCTACACCTTC
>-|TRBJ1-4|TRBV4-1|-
CASSRSSRATNEKLFF
TGCGCCAGCAGCCGATCCTCCCGAGCAACTAATGAAAAACTGTTTTTT
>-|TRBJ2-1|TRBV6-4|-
CASSAKLFEMKQFF
TGTGCCAGCAGTGCCAAATTATTCGAAATGAAGCAGTTCTTC
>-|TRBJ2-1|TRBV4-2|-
CASSHPGQKALNEQFF
TGTGCCAGCAGCCACCCCGGCCAAAAAGCACTTAATGAGCAGTTCTTC
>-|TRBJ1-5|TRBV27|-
CASSPRGDQPQHF
TGTGCCAGCAGTCCCAGGGGCGATCAGCCCCAGCATTTT
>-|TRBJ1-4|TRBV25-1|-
CASSELIGSREKLFF
TGTGCCAGCAGTGAATTAATAGGGTCCCGTGAAAAACTGTTTTTT
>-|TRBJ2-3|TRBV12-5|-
CASGLGVKVYSDTQYF
TGTGCTAGTGGTCTTGGAGTCAAAGTTTATTCAGATACGCAGTATTTT
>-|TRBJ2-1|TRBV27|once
CASSFRDRRRKQFF
TGTGCCAGCAGTTTTAGAGACAGGAGGAGGAAACAGTTCTTC
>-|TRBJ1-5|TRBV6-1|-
CASTGQLNQPQHF
TGTGCCAGCACTGGACAGCTCAATCAGCCCCAGCATTTT
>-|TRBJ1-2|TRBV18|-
CASSQQDITF
TGTGCCAGCTCACAACAGGATATCACCTTC